This TCR beta chain was obtained from a study of B cell selection in AIRE deficiency. The CDR3 totals 18 residues. Germline CDR1 is MDHEN and CDR2 is SYDVKM. V was cut by 1 base and J by 8 bases, with 23 bases left in between. Here immunoSEQ multiplex PCR was the method, and the copy in TCRdb shows in-frame clones only, minus some. This table has about 23,000 clones, roughly 97% appearing once. Whole-study results and caveats: Patient Tconv and Treg cells showed healthy-like TCRBV usage, CDR3 length, diversity. Shared Treg sequences were biased toward short CDR3s with few non-templated nucleotide insertions. Of fewer than 4,000 shared Treg TCRbeta sequences, 31.6% were healthy-donor-only and 9.3% patient-only. With only TCRbeta sequenced, around a third of shared healthy Treg sequences overlapped Tconv.

As to this clone: No antigen is known for it.

CD4+CD127+ cells were sorted as the conventional CD4 T cells. This clonotype was obtained from a human donor with AIRE deficiency. Sequenced: conventional CD4+ T cells sorted from PBMCs. This sequence joins TRBV28 and TRBJ1-4; D ambiguous. CDR3 sequence reads: CASSLSRPGRPVGEKLFF. CDR3 DNA sequence: TGTGCCAGCAGTTTATCCCGGCCAGGACGTCCAGTAGGGGAAAAACTGTTTTTT.